This passage covers 32 T cell receptor delta chains from one sample sequenced in a study of gamma-delta chains in newborns, infants, children. TCRdb ran CATT on the reads. This sample carries some 12,000 delta-chain clones, roughly 8.5% of them seen once, and the ten largest clones take 3.5% to 4.5%. Sequenced sample: blood. Receptors originate from a child who was a newborn, infant or young child, either healthy, febrile or measles-vaccinated (not recorded which).

The CDR3 DNA sequence: TGTGCCTGTGCCACTCTTGGGCCAAACACCGATAAACTCATCTTT. Amino acid sequence: CACATLGPNTDKLIF. The chain combines TRDV2 with TRDJ1; D is uncertain. This CDR3 has 15 residues. The V and J ends lost 5 bases and 0 bases respectively, with 15 bases between them. CDR1 is GEAIGNYY and CDR2 is EKD in the germline V gene.

This clone was observed a handful of times. V usage is TRDV1 and J usage is TRDJ2, with a possible D match to TRDD2 (6 bases). Germline assignment: CDR1 TSWWSYY and CDR2 QGS. The CDR3 length is 22 residues. Between the trimmed V and J ends, which lost 0 bases and 0 bases, there was a span of 26 bases. The CDR3 bases are TGTGCTCTTGGGGAACTAGCCCTTCCGTTGCACGAGGGGTTCTCTTTGACAGCACAACTCTTCTTT. Its translation is CALGELALPLHEGFSLTAQLFF.

This clone was picked up a small number of times. The CDR3: CACDALTGGTLTAQLFF. As DNA, the CDR3 is TGTGCCTGTGACGCCCTTACTGGGGGAACTTTGACAGCACAACTCTTCTTT. The chain joins TRDV2 to TRDJ2; TRDD3 aligns across 9 bases. V shed 3 bases, J shed 0 bases, and the junction held 7 bases outside the gene matches. This CDR3 is 17 amino acids long. Germline V gene data show CDR1 as GEAIGNYY and CDR2 as EKD.

This chain connects TRDV2 to TRDJ1; TRDD3 might be the D (5 bases). The CDR3 length is 15 residues. V dropped 4 bases and J dropped 4 bases, with 18 bases sitting between them. Germline CDR1 GEAIGNYY, CDR2 EKD. The CDR3 reads CACDVLGGQYDKLIF. CDR3 bases: TGTGCCTGTGATGTTCTCGGGGGGCAATACGATAAACTCATCTTT.

About this clone itself: Relative to the germline gene, one junction end is altered; a read error may explain this. The chain couples TRDV2 to TRDJ1, with TRDD3 matching 8 bases. Germline lookup yields CDR1 GEAIGNYY and CDR2 EKD. CDR3 size: 17 residues. The CDR3 protein is CACDLLGVQSYTDKLIF. In nucleotides, the CDR3 is TGTGCATGTGATTTACTGGGGGTCCAGTCGTACACCGATAAACTCATCTTT.

The gene calls are TRDV2 and TRDJ1; TRDD3 might be the D (6 bases). The CDR3 extends over 16 amino acids. The germline V and J ends were trimmed by 3 bases and 9 bases, with 25 bases remaining between them. The germline gives CDR1 GEAIGNYY, CDR2 EKD. DNA for the CDR3: TGTGCCTGTGACCACGCCGGGGGGAGAACTAGAAACGAACTCATCTTT. Its protein product is CACDHAGGRTRNELIF.

V gene TRDV2 combines with J gene TRDJ1; D perhaps matches TRDD3 (5 bases). Trimming cost V 0 bases and J 0 bases, with 22 bases left between them. Germline V gene lookup returns CDR1 GEAIGNYY and CDR2 EKD. This CDR3 contains 19 residues. CDR3 in amino acids: CACDTLQDSGTSYTDKLIF. CDR3 sequence (DNA): TGTGCCTGTGACACCTTACAGGACTCGGGGACCTCTTACACCGATAAACTCATCTTT.

This chain joins TRDV2 and TRDJ1, with D maybe TRDD3 (5 bases). Germline-derived CDR1 and CDR2 are GEAIGNYY and EKD. The CDR3 is made up of 17 amino acids. Trimming removed 1 base from V and 0 bases from J, with 17 bases in between. The CDR3 region has the DNA TGTGCCTGTGACACGGTGGGGTTGGACCTGTACACCGATAAACTCATCTTT. Protein: CACDTVGLDLYTDKLIF.

Only a few counts were recorded for this clone. V and J are TRDV2 and TRDJ1; tentatively, D is TRDD3 (6 bases). Germline CDR1 and CDR2: GEAIGNYY and EKD. Trimming cost V 2 bases and J 0 bases, with 18 bases left between them. This CDR3 comprises 17 residues. Written as DNA, the CDR3 is TGTGCCTGTGACAAGGTGGGGGTCAATCCGGACACCGATAAACTCATCTTT. Amino acids: CACDKVGVNPDTDKLIF.

This clone was picked up a small number of times. The chain uses TRDV2 and TRDJ1; 10 bases align to TRDD3. Germline values: CDR1 GEAIGNYY, CDR2 EKD. The CDR3 is made up of 17 amino acids. After removal of 3 bases from V and 0 bases from J, the junction contained 9 bases not matched to a gene. The CDR3 is CACDFVLGDSYTDKLIF. The DNA of the CDR3 is TGTGCCTGTGACTTCGTACTGGGGGATTCGTACACCGATAAACTCATCTTT.

This clone was observed a few times. Other DNA sequences in this specimen translate into the identical CDR3. The chain is built from TRDV2 and TRDJ1; TRDD3 aligns across 9 bases. Germline CDR1 reads GEAIGNYY; CDR2 reads EKD. J was trimmed by 0 bases and V by 7 bases; bases with no gene match: 8. The CDR3 runs to 15 residues. CDR3: CACDLLGDNTDKLIF. For the CDR3, the DNA is TGTGCCTGCGACTTACTGGGGGACAACACCGATAAACTCATCTTT.

The J gene was identified as TRDJ1, and no V gene was called; the D segment call TRDD3 is taken from the table without a DNA check. The CDR3 extends over 16 amino acids. The CDR3 region is CACDPLGGAYTDKLIF. For the CDR3, the DNA is TGTGCCTGTGACCCACTGGGGGGGGCGTACACCGATAAACTCATCTTT.

In the case of this clone: This clone may be a read error of a much larger clone one base away. The V gene is TRDV2, the J gene TRDJ3; no reliable D call. Matching the DNA to germline supplied the J gene, which TCRdb does not give. CDR1 is GEAIGNYY, CDR2 EKD, per germline. V lost 0 bases and J lost 0, with 8 bases in between. The CDR3 runs to 17 residues. CDR3 loop: CACDTVLSSWDTRQMFF. CDR3 bases: TGTGCCTGTGACACCGTACTGAGCTCCTGGGACACCCGACAGATGTTTTTC.

For the CDR3, the DNA is TGTGCCTGTGACCCCCTACTGGAATCCACCGATAAACTCATCTTT. As protein: CACDPLLESTDKLIF. V usage is TRDV2 and J usage is TRDJ1; D may match TRDD2 or TRDD3 (5 bases each). This CDR3 region has 15 residues. V lost 3 bases to trimming and J lost 1 base, with 14 bases between them. CDR1 is GEAIGNYY and CDR2 is EKD in the germline V gene.

A J gene of TRDJ1 was called, though the V gene was not; no DNA check was done on the table's D call, TRDD3. The CDR3 has 19 amino acids. CDR3 coding DNA: TGTGCCTGTGACCTCCTACGCACTGGGGGCCGACCCGAGGGAGATAAACTCATCTTT. Protein sequence: CACDLLRTGGRPEGDKLIF.

The V and J genes are TRDV2 and TRDJ3; D is possibly TRDD3 (5 bases). This CDR3 region has 18 residues. CDR1 GEAIGNYY and CDR2 EKD come from the germline V gene. V was clipped by 0 bases and J by 0 bases, with 11 bases between them. The CDR3 loop reads CACDTVGTSSWDTRQMFF. The CDR3 DNA reads as TGTGCCTGTGACACCGTGGGGACAAGCTCCTGGGACACCCGACAGATGTTTTTC.

On this clone itself: An end of the junction does not agree with germline; a read error may underlie this. The CDR3 DNA reads TGTGCCTGTGACACTGTACCACACACCGGTAAACTCATCTTT. This encodes CACDTVPHTGKLIF. This chain uses TRDV2 with TRDJ1, with D uncertain. CDR1 is GEAIGNYY, CDR2 EKD, per germline. The length of the CDR3 is 14 residues.

About this clone itself: One junction end disagrees with the germline gene, perhaps due to a read error. This chain links TRDV2 with TRDJ1; 7 bases are shared with TRDD3. The germline V gene has CDR1 GEAIGNYY and CDR2 EKD. CDR3 length equals 14 residues. The CDR3, as DNA: TGTGCCTGTGACACCGTCGGGGGGATGAATAAGCTCATCTTT. As protein: CACDTVGGMNKLIF.

Worth noting for this clone: Other DNA sequences within the sample encode an identical CDR3. This chain links TRDV2 with TRDJ1, with 10 bases lining up with TRDD3. This CDR3 spans 17 amino acids. Germline assignment: CDR1 GEAIGNYY and CDR2 EKD. The V segment lost 1 base and the J segment 0 bases; nucleotides outside the gene matches: 7. For the CDR3, the DNA is TGTGCCTGTGACACTGTCGGGGGATACGGGTACACCGATAAACTCATCTTT. It codes for CACDTVGGYGYTDKLIF.

This clone was counted only a few times. The chain employs TRDV2 and TRDJ1; TRDD3 matches 11 bases. The V segment lost 0 bases and the J segment 1 base; nucleotides outside the gene matches: 18. Germline V gene data show CDR1 as GEAIGNYY and CDR2 as EKD. The CDR3 contains 21 residues. CDR3 region: CACDTINTPGSGGYLTDKLIF. The DNA for the CDR3 is TGTGCCTGTGACACCATCAATACTCCCGGGTCTGGGGGATACCTCACCGATAAACTCATCTTT.

Remarks on this clone: The identical CDR3 is also encoded by other nucleotide sequences in the sample. The chain combines TRDV2 with TRDJ3; 11 bases line up with TRDD3. V gave up 1 base and J gave up 0 bases; unmatched junction bases: 4. This CDR3 contains 19 residues. The germline CDR1 and CDR2 sequences are GEAIGNYY and EKD. CDR3 sequence: CACDTGGYGSSWDTRQMFF. The CDR3 DNA sequence: TGTGCCTGTGACACTGGGGGATACGGTAGCTCCTGGGACACCCGACAGATGTTTTTC.

The assigned J gene is TRDJ1, but the V gene is uncalled; TRDD3 reflects the table's D call only, with no check against the DNA. The length of the CDR3 is 18 residues. Written as DNA, the CDR3 is TGTGCCTGTGACACCGTTCTGGGGGATACGGAGTACACCGATAAACTCATCTTT. It yields the protein CACDTVLGDTEYTDKLIF.

The J gene call is TRDJ3, but no V gene call exists; the table's D call, TRDD3, was not checked against the DNA. The CDR3 contains 21 residues. This CDR3 is CACDTVGPGPTLSWDTRQMFF. The CDR3 DNA reads as TGTGCCTGTGACACCGTGGGGCCGGGGCCGACTCTCTCCTGGGACACCCGACAGATGTTTTTC.

This clone was observed a few times. Other DNA sequences of this sample code for an identical CDR3. V and J are TRDV2 and TRDJ3, with TRDD3 matching over 10 bases. This CDR3 spans 19 amino acids. V trimming: 0 bases; J trimming: 0 bases; junction bases outside the gene matches: 4. CDR1 and CDR2 from the germline V gene are GEAIGNYY and EKD. The DNA of the CDR3 is TGTGCCTGTGACACCGCAGCTGGGGGATACTCCTGGGACACCCGACAGATGTTTTTC. It codes for CACDTAAGGYSWDTRQMFF.

The rearrangement uses TRDV2 and TRDJ3; 8 bases line up with TRDD3. The J segment lost 0 bases and the V segment lost 0 bases, leaving 9 bases of the junction unmatched. The CDR3 has 20 residues. Per the germline V gene, CDR1 is GEAIGNYY and CDR2 is EKD. CDR3 amino acids: CACDTGTGGQSSWDTRQMFF. The DNA for the CDR3 is TGTGCCTGTGACACCGGGACTGGGGGTCAAAGCTCCTGGGACACCCGACAGATGTTTTTC.

The chain is built from TRDV2 and TRDJ1, with 11 bases that match TRDD3. In the absence of a J gene in TCRdb, the DNA was matched to germline to assign it here. The CDR3 is 19 amino acids. The V gene's germline CDR1 is GEAIGNYY and CDR2 EKD. J lost 4 bases, V lost 0 bases, and 15 bases had no gene match. The CDR3 DNA is TGTGCCTGTGACACCGTGCGGTTGGGGGATACGGAGCTTGACGATAAACTCATCTTT. Translating gives CACDTVRLGDTELDDKLIF.

The rearrangement joins TRDV2 to TRDJ1; 7 nucleotides align to TRDD3. Germline V CDR1 and CDR2: GEAIGNYY, EKD. The CDR3 contains 15 residues. With 0 bases clipped from V and 4 bases from J, the junction kept 7 bases outside the gene matches. The CDR3 sequence: CACDTLGDRDDKLIF. The CDR3 DNA reads TGTGCCTGTGACACCTTGGGGGACAGGGACGATAAACTCATCTTT.

There are a few counts of this clone. The chain recombines TRDV2 with TRDJ3, with 10 bases identical to TRDD3. The CDR3 totals 21 residues. V trimming: 2 bases; J trimming: 8 bases; junction bases outside the gene matches: 20. Germline-derived CDR1 and CDR2 are GEAIGNYY and EKD. In DNA, the CDR3 is TGTGCCTGTGACAACGTGGCCTGGGGGATAGAGGATGAGCGGAACACCCGACAGATGTTTTTC. This encodes CACDNVAWGIEDERNTRQMFF.

The chain combines TRDV2 with TRDJ1, with unresolved D. The V end lost 0 bases, the J end lost 0 bases, and 7 bases lay between the germline ends. Germline CDR1 GEAIGNYY, CDR2 EKD. CDR3 length equals 14 residues. Written as DNA, the CDR3 is TGTGCCTGTGACACCATTGCGTACACCGATAAACTCATCTTT. Its protein is CACDTIAYTDKLIF.

The genes are TRAV29/DV5 and TRDJ1, with D possibly TRDD3 on 6 matching bases. The CDR3 runs 17 residues. Germline V gene lookup returns CDR1 NSMFDY and CDR2 ISSIKDK. Trimming left V 2 bases short and J 0 bases short, with 20 bases between. The CDR3 protein is CAARVYRGDLYTDKLIF. In nucleotides, the CDR3 is TGTGCAGCAAGAGTCTACCGGGGGGACCTTTACACCGATAAACTCATCTTT. Full variable domain (rest looked up from reference TRAV29/DV5 and TRDJ1): DQQVKQNSPSLSVQEGRISILNCDYTNSMFDYFLWYKKYPAEGPTFLISISSIKDKNEDGRFTVFLNKSAKHLSLHIVPSQPGDSAVYFCAARVYRGDLYTDKLIFGKGTRVTVEP.

This clone showed up just a few times. CDR3 bases: TGTGCCTGTGACGCTTTACTGGGGGATACGTACACCGATAAACTCATCTTT. This translates into CACDALLGDTYTDKLIF. The chain combines TRDV2 with TRDJ1; 13 positions agree with TRDD3. Germline CDR1 GEAIGNYY, CDR2 EKD. The CDR3 runs to 17 residues. Unmatched junction bases numbered 6, after V lost 3 bases and J lost 0 bases.

This clone was counted between two and nine times. The chain recombines TRDV2 with TRDJ3; perhaps TRDD3 as D (6 bases). This CDR3 region has 18 residues. Germline-derived CDR1 and CDR2 are GEAIGNYY and EKD. The V end was cut by 2 bases, the J end by 0 bases, with 13 bases between. CDR3 residues: CACDSWGLDSWDTRQMFF. The CDR3 bases are TGTGCCTGTGACAGTTGGGGGCTAGACTCCTGGGACACCCGACAGATGTTTTTC.